This T cell receptor (beta chain) was sequenced during a study of T cell responses to AZD1222 COVID-19 vaccine. Method: immunoSEQ multiplex PCR; TCRdb's copy keeps in-frame clones and lacks some. This sample has under 110,000 clones, with 90% found just once. On this clone: Its antigen is unidentified. One end of the junction fails to match germline, which may point to a read error.

Study observations and caveats: Close to half of all spike-specific TCRs reportedly target regions of the variants that are unmutated.

The CDR3 has 13 residues. The V gene's germline CDR1 is ENHRY and CDR2 SYGVKD. This sequence was found in an adult in good health. The chain joins TRBV10-3 to TRBJ1-5; perhaps TRBD1 as D (5 bases). This material consisted of peripheral blood, taken on day 0 of AZD1222 vaccination. In DNA form, the CDR3 reads TGCGAAACTGGCGGGACGGGCAATCAGCCCCAGCATTTT. This encodes CETGGTGNQPQHF.